This entry describes one T cell receptor (beta chain). Its antigen is not yet known. The record has no base qualities; no much larger clone is one base away. Trimming removed 5 bases from V and 3 bases from J; the gene matches leave 2 bases unexplained. The CDR3 measures 13 amino acids from cysteine to phenylalanine. Only the CDR3 portion is preserved as DNA: 39 bases, with reading frame beginning at the first base. Looking up the germline V gene (reference sequence) yields CDR1 SEHNR and CDR2 FQNEAQ. Sample time point, as interpreted from the label and publication: baseline pretreatment blood. The treatment or condition label on this specimen signifies: 15 Gy SBRT to primary tumor, nephrectomy 4 weeks later. Serial peripheral blood from radiation-treated patients was sampled at baseline, 2 weeks and 4 weeks after SBRT to track tumor-enriched clonotypes. All patients had renal cell carcinoma with clear cell pathology. Genomic DNA for TCR sequencing was prepared using the QIAamp DNA Blood Mini Kit (Qiagen). The analyses included just those samples that passed every quality control check.

This sample was included in a study of radiation and T cells in renal cell carcinoma (TCRdb year 2020). Broadly, across the study: The samples were obtained from a clinical trial, where primary renal cell carcinomas were treated with 15 Gy stereotactic body radiation therapy and then removed by nephrectomy 4 weeks afterward. In total, roughly 52 samples, comprising some 25 tumors and approximately 27 peripheral blood samples, were subjected to TCR beta sequencing. A total of approximately 4 million unique CDR3 nucleotide sequences, encoding around 2.7 million unique CDR3 amino acid sequences, were found across all 50 or so samples. Results and caveats for the whole study, not just this receptor: Blood repertoire dynamics were not followed beyond 4 weeks after treatment. In blood, the top tumor clonotypes increased from baseline to 2 weeks after radiation and then shrank by 4 weeks, which suggests a temporary expansion of tumor-resident clones. Because pretreatment tumor biopsies were not available, the baseline intratumoral presence of clonotypes could not be determined. The single-armed trial design could not address effects of radiation dose or scheduling on the TCR repertoire.

The immunoSEQ kit was used, according to the manufacturer's recommendations, to generate TCR beta libraries from genomic DNA. To prepare libraries, a first multiplex PCR with proprietary primers was run, followed by a second PCR that added unique barcodes, and a bead cleanup was done after each round. A positive control reaction and a negative control reaction, both provided in the kit, were run with every batch of samples. The final libraries were assessed on an Agilent 4200 TapeStation D1000 ScreenTape, pooled by volume, and quantified by qPCR. Sequencing was performed on an Illumina NextSeq500 using a MidOutput 150-cycle cartridge, with 156 Read1 cycles, 15 Index1 cycles, and the kit custom primers. The pooled library was loaded at approximately 1.1 pM with a roughly 20% PhiX control spike-in. For the original study's pipeline: The vendor-processed data were analyzed in R, and a clonotype was defined as all T cells that share the same CDR3 nucleotide sequence. In the clone abundance analyses, frequencies in each sample were normalized to that sample's 10,000 most abundant clones. Public T cell clones, which averaged fewer than five per sample, were excluded before analysis. Tumor-enriched clonotypes and baseline blood-enriched clonotypes were defined as those with an abundance difference of at least 32-fold between compartments. Clonotypes expanded or contracted between blood time points were identified with a beta-binomial differential abundance model. The Baroni-Urbani and Buser coefficient was used to measure tumor-blood repertoire similarity, and groups were compared with two-tailed Wilcoxon tests in R. TCRdb's version of the immuneACCESS table is confined to in-frame rearrangements and falls short of the full clone set. An unresolved V gene accounts for under half of the shortfall where checked; the remainder is of unknown origin. V, J and clone size are those of that table, while D and trimming were read from the DNA. The sample table lists about 140,000 clones, around four fifths of them with a count of one. Under 25% of the sample belongs to the ten largest clones.

This receptor chain uses TRBV7-9 and TRBJ2-3; 7 bases in the middle match TRBD2. Sequencing was performed on blood, taken from a patient whose treatment included radiotherapy and nephrectomy. The TCR sequence derives from a woman aged 45-65 years with renal cell carcinoma. The nucleotide sequence is TGTGCCAGCAGCGCCGGGGGGACAGATACGCAGTATTTT. It codes for CASSAGGTDTQYF. When the CDR3 is completed using the reference TRBV7-9 and TRBJ2-3 genes on either side, the full variable domain is DTGVSQNPRHKITKRGQNVTFRCDPISEHNRLYWYRQTLGQGPEFLTYFQNEAQLEKSRLLSDRFSAERPKGSFSTLEIQRTEQGDSAMYLCASSAGGTDTQYFGPGTRLTVL.